This TCR beta chain comes out of a study of T-cell reconstitution after alpha-beta-depleted transplantation in children. Study-level findings and limits: There were some patients whose high TCRbeta diversity at day 60 came from surviving recipient T cells and thymic progenitors.

The TCRbeta library was prepared with unique molecular identifiers. TCRdb called the PCR reads again in MiXCR, with one record for every CDR3 protein. The sample has approximately 500,000 distinct CDR3 sequences, roughly a tenth seen once. This clonotype was seen ten or more times. Its specificity is not known. Germline lookup yields CDR1 MNHNS and CDR2 SASEGT. Trimming took 7 bases from V and 3 from J; bases not matched to a gene: 5. The CDR3 loop spans 14 amino acids. The TCR sequence derives from a child aged 2 to 10 with inherited bone marrow failure, due to receive a stem cell transplant. This chain links TRBV6-1 with TRBJ2-2; 7 positions match TRBD2. The source was PBMCs, collected before TCRalphabeta/CD19-depleted stem cell transplant. The CDR3 sequence is CASTLASDTGELFF. For the CDR3, the DNA is TGTGCCAGCACACTAGCGTCGGACACCGGGGAGCTGTTTTTT.